The following is a T cell receptor beta chain sequence with its context. Antigen specificity is unknown. The sample belongs to a study of response to subunit inactivated influenza vaccine. Study-wide results and limits: Authors proposed each seasonal influenza vaccination draws in few new T cells.

In TCRdb, the RT-PCR reads were re-called with MiXCR into one record per CDR3 protein. The sample records more than 200,000 distinct CDR3 sequences, 9.5% to 15% being singletons. Germline V gene sequence: CDR1 SGHTA, CDR2 FQGNSA. V was trimmed by 2 bases and J by 6 bases, leaving 8 bases between them. The CDR3 spans 14 residues. The rearrangement joins TRBV7-2 to TRBJ1-6; no clear D. This receptor was identified in a man over 45 who received an inactivated influenza vaccine. Sample: non-naive T cells sorted from PBMCs, taken roughly 15 days before vaccination. The DNA for the CDR3 is TGTGCCAGCAGCTTAACGACGGCTAATTCACCCCTCCACTTT. Its protein is CASSLTTANSPLHF.